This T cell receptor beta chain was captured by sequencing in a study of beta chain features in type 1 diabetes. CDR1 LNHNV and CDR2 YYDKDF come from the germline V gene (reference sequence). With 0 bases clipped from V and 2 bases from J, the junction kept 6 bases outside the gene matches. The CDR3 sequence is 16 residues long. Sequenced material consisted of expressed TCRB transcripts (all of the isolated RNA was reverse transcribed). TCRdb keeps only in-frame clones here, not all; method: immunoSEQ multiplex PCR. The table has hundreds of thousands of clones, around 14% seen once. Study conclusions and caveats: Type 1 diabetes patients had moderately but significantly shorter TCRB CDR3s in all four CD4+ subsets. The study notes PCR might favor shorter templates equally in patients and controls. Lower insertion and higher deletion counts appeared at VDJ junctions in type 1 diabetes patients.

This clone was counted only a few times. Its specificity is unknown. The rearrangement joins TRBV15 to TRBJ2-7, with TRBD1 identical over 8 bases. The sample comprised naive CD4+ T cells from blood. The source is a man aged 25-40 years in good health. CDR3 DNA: TGTGCCACCAGCAGAGATCACACAGGGGGTCCCTACGAGCAGTACGTC. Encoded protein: CATSRDHTGGPYEQYV.